This note documents a single T cell receptor (beta chain) sequence. Per germline, CDR1 MNHNY and CDR2 SVGAGI (reference sequence). The junction had 6 bases not matched to a gene; V was cut back by 0 bases and J by 5 bases. CDR3 size: 16 residues. The sample is drawn from a study of OX40 agonist ivuxolimab in advanced cancers. Overall study: Three patients, one with hepatocellular carcinoma and two with cutaneous melanoma, responded partially.

Here immunoSEQ multiplex PCR was the method, and the copy in TCRdb shows in-frame clones only, minus some. This repertoire shows 70,000 to 85,000 clones, over 80% found once; its top ten account for about 5.5%. This chain connects TRBV6-6 to TRBJ2-1, with 8 bases identical to TRBD1. The sample here was CD4+ or CD8+ T cells sorted from blood, taken in a trial of the OX40 agonist ivuxolimab. This TCR was sampled from an adult with an advanced solid tumor such as melanoma, head and neck, liver or kidney cancer. CDR3 in amino acids: CASSYSVTGEDNEQFF. In DNA, the CDR3 is TGTGCCAGCAGTTACTCAGTGACAGGGGAAGACAATGAGCAGTTCTTC.